This record covers a single TCR beta chain. This record belongs to a study of blood T cell repertoires in COVID-19. Across the study: Two negative PCRs, clearance, or symptom resolution were required of recovered Cohort 3 donors. COVID-19 samples, acute and convalescent, were from the United States, Italy and Spain.

The germline V gene encodes CDR1 SGHAT and CDR2 FQNNGV. This CDR3 is 16 amino acids long. Germline trimming cut 1 base from V and 6 bases from J; bases unmatched to any gene: 8. In the original processing: Amplified reference gene primers provided the basis for estimating nucleated cell counts. Only in-frame clones appear in the TCRdb table, and some are missing; sequencing was by immunoSEQ multiplex PCR. D and trimming were read from the DNA, whereas the V and J calls and clone size are those reported in that table. This table holds a few hundred thousand clones, around 87% found once. The rearrangement links TRBV11-2 to TRBJ2-7; 11 nucleotides agree with TRBD2. The sequence came from a man aged 35-49 years in a cohort exposed to, infected with or recovered from COVID-19 (not recorded which). The sample was PBMCs or T cells enriched from blood (not recorded which). CDR3 sequence (DNA): TGTGCCAGCAGCTTAGTAGGGCTAGCGGGAGGTGGCGAGCAGTACTTC. Translation: CASSLVGLAGGGEQYF.